A selection of T cell receptor beta chains follows, all from one sample in a study of naive and memory T cell subsets. Using its own MiXCR run on the UMI-ligation and nested PCR reads, TCRdb lists one record per CDR3 protein. The sample shows tens of thousands of distinct CDR3 sequences, over 7% of them seen only once. Specimen: central memory CD8+ T cells from blood. The receptors derive from a human donor in good health. Both conserved end residues are part of each CDR3. A D gene is named only where the DNA matches it firmly. For some rows the clone size is stated as once, few or many, or as a class when expanded; others skip it.

v_gene	d_gene	j_gene	abundance	CDR3nt	CDR3aa
TRBV29-1	-	TRBJ2-7	medium-sized	TGCAGCGTTACCGGGACGGATCCCTACGAGCAGTACTTC	CSVTGTDPYEQYF
TRBV7-6	-	TRBJ2-1	many	TGTGCCAGCAGCTTAGAATTGAGCTCCTACAATGAGCAGTTCTTC	CASSLELSSYNEQFF
TRBV25-1	-	TRBJ2-7	many	TGTGCCAGCAGTGAAACGGGCGAGCAGTACTTC	CASSETGEQYF
TRBV6-1	TRBD1	TRBJ1-2	-	TGTGCCAGCAGTGAATCCGAGACAGGGAACAATGGCTACACCTTC	CASSESETGNNGYTF
TRBV19	TRBD1	TRBJ1-5	many	TGTGCCAGTATCCCCGGGACAGGGGCATATCAGCCCCAGCATTTT	CASIPGTGAYQPQHF
TRBV4-1	-	TRBJ2-7	-	TGCGCCAGCAGCCAAGATGGTGGGAGGAAGATCCACGAGCAGTACTTC	CASSQDGGRKIHEQYF
TRBV20-1	-	TRBJ2-1	-	TGCAGTGCTAGAGATGCGTCCGTACAGTACAATGAGCAGTTCTTC	CSARDASVQYNEQFF
TRBV4-1	-	TRBJ2-5	many	TGCGCCAGCAGCCCCTTGGGGTCGCCAGAGACCCAGTACTTC	CASSPLGSPETQYF
TRBV7-9	-	TRBJ1-5	medium-sized	TGTGCCAGCAGCTCCACGTGGCAGGCGGGCCAGCCCCAGCATTTT	CASSSTWQAGQPQHF
TRBV11-2	TRBD2	TRBJ2-3	few	TGTGCCAGCAGCTTAGGGAGCCCAGAGACAGCGATTTTCTGGACTAGCGTGACAGATACGCAGTATTTT	CASSLGSPETAIFWTSVTDTQYF
TRBV6-2/TRBV6-3	-	TRBJ2-1	few	TGTGCCAGCAGTAGATTGACAGATTACAATGAGCAGTTCTTC	CASSRLTDYNEQFF
TRBV9	-	TRBJ2-1	many	TGTGCCAGCAGCGTAGGCCAGCTACCCGAGCAGTTCTTC	CASSVGQLPEQFF
TRBV20-1	-	TRBJ1-6	-	TGCAGTGCTAGAGATCTACGTTATAATTCACCCCTCCACTTT	CSARDLRYNSPLHF
TRBV28	-	TRBJ2-7	many	TGTGCCAGCTTACAGGGACCCTACGAGCAGTACTTC	CASLQGPYEQYF
TRBV18	-	TRBJ2-3	many	TGTGCCAGCTCACCAGAAACCGGGCCCAGCACAGATACGCAGTATTTT	CASSPETGPSTDTQYF
TRBV6-2/TRBV6-3	TRBD1	TRBJ1-1	few	TGTGCCAGCTGTCCACAGGGGCTGAACACTGAAGCTTTCTTT	CASCPQGLNTEAFF
TRBV28	TRBD2	TRBJ2-1	-	TGTGCCAGCAGTTTACGCTCCGGGACTAGCGGGAGAGGGGCCTACAATGAGCAGTTCTTC	CASSLRSGTSGRGAYNEQFF
TRBV5-5	TRBD2	TRBJ2-7	-	TGTGCCAGCAGCTTTCCCGGGACTAGCGACGAGCAGTACTTC	CASSFPGTSDEQYF
TRBV6-5	-	TRBJ2-7	many	TGTGCCAGCAGTTACTCGGCAGGGAGCTCCTACGAGCAGTACTTC	CASSYSAGSSYEQYF
TRBV7-8	-	TRBJ2-1	medium-sized	TGTGCCAGCAGCTTAGCGATGGTGGGGAAGAGGAATGAGCAGTTCTTC	CASSLAMVGKRNEQFF
TRBV5-1	-	TRBJ2-1	-	TGCGCCAGCAGCCCCCTATCAAGCGGGTTTTACAATGAGCAGTTCTTC	CASSPLSSGFYNEQFF
TRBV4-1	TRBD2	TRBJ2-5	many	TGCGCCAGCAGCCCACTAGCGGGAGTAGAGACCCAGTACTTC	CASSPLAGVETQYF
TRBV7-9	-	TRBJ1-2	many	TGTGCCAGCAGCTTAGGCCGTGCGTCCTATGGCTACACCTTC	CASSLGRASYGYTF
TRBV29-1	TRBD1	TRBJ2-1	few	TGCAGCTTTGTAGGACAGGGGTCCTACAATGAGCAGTTCTTC	CSFVGQGSYNEQFF
TRBV20-1	-	TRBJ1-1	medium-sized	TGCAGTGCTTTACAGGGATACACTGAAGCTTTCTTT	CSALQGYTEAFF
TRBV19	TRBD2	TRBJ2-3	-	TGTGCCAGTAGTATAGATAGCAGGCTAGCGGGTACGCAGTATTTT	CASSIDSRLAGTQYF
TRBV12-3/TRBV12-4	-	TRBJ2-7	few	TGTGCCAGCAGTTTTTCCGCGAGCTCCTACGAGCAGTACTTC	CASSFSASSYEQYF
TRBV19	-	TRBJ1-2	few	TGTGCCAGCGGCAAACGGGGCTACACCTTC	CASGKRGYTF
TRBV11-2	TRBD1	TRBJ2-1	many	TGTGCCAGCAGCTTAGCCAGGGGGCTTTACAATGAGCAGTTCTTC	CASSLARGLYNEQFF
TRBV12-3/TRBV12-4	-	TRBJ2-7	many	TGTGCCAGCAGTTTGAAGCACGAGCAGTACTTC	CASSLKHEQYF
TRBV21-1	-	TRBJ2-7	few	TGTGCCAGCAGCGACCGGACTAGCGGGAGCCCCGCCTGGCAGTACTTC	CASSDRTSGSPAWQYF
TRBV2	-	TRBJ2-7	many	TGTGCCAGCAGCTTTGGCCGGGACGAGCAGTACTTC	CASSFGRDEQYF
TRBV29-1	TRBD1	TRBJ2-1	-	TGCAGCGTTGAACCGGTGGACAGGTCAAGGAATGAGCAGTTCTTC	CSVEPVDRSRNEQFF
TRBV27	TRBD1	TRBJ2-5	few	TGTGCCAGCAGTTCGACAGGGGCGCAAGAGACCCAGTACTTC	CASSSTGAQETQYF
TRBV6-5	TRBD1	TRBJ2-6	few	TGTGCCAGCAGTTACCGGGACAGCTCCTCTGGGGCCAACGTCCTGACTTTC	CASSYRDSSSGANVLTF
TRBV5-6	-	TRBJ2-1	-	TGTGCCAGCAGCTTGCCCGCAAGGTATCTGGGCAATGAGCAGTTCTTC	CASSLPARYLGNEQFF
TRBV4-3	-	TRBJ2-2	few	TGCGCCAGCAGCCCTAAAGTTGGACGGTTCGGGGAGCTGTTTTTT	CASSPKVGRFGELFF
TRBV12-5	TRBD2	TRBJ2-2	few	TGTGCTAGTGGTTTGAGGGCTAGCGGGAGGGCCGGCCTGGGCACCGGGGAGCTGTTTTTT	CASGLRASGRAGLGTGELFF
TRBV6-1	-	TRBJ2-3	-	TGTGCCAGCAGTGTCGTTCCGGAGACATCCACAGATACGCAGTATTTT	CASSVVPETSTDTQYF
TRBV12-3/TRBV12-4	TRBD1	TRBJ1-1	medium-sized	TGTGCCAGCAGTTACAACATCCAGGGGGACCCTATGAACACTGAAGCTTTCTTT	CASSYNIQGDPMNTEAFF
TRBV7-2	-	TRBJ1-1	many	TGTGCCAGCAGCACCCCCACAGGGTGGAACACTGAAGCTTTCTTT	CASSTPTGWNTEAFF
TRBV20-1	-	TRBJ1-5	many	TGCAGTGCTAGAGATCCCTCACGAGGAGGGGACAATCAGCCCCAGCATTTT	CSARDPSRGGDNQPQHF
TRBV6-2/TRBV6-3	TRBD2	TRBJ2-1	large	TGTGCCAGCAGTAACGATCTGACTAGCGGGAGGGCTTATGAGCAGTTCTTC	CASSNDLTSGRAYEQFF
TRBV7-3	-	TRBJ2-2	many	TGTGCCAGCAGCTATCTCACGGGGGAGGGGGAGCTGTTTTTT	CASSYLTGEGELFF
TRBV15	-	TRBJ2-1	many	TGTGCCACCAGCAGAGAGATCGGAACCTACAATGAGCAGTTCTTC	CATSREIGTYNEQFF
TRBV6-1	TRBD1	TRBJ1-2	many	TGTGCCAGCGGCTGGGGGGACAGGGTAGGACTGCACTATGGCTACACCTTC	CASGWGDRVGLHYGYTF
TRBV5-1	TRBD2	TRBJ2-1	-	TGCGCCAGCAGCTCTGGGACTAGCGGGGGGTTTTACAATGAGCAGTTCTTC	CASSSGTSGGFYNEQFF
TRBV11-2	-	TRBJ1-6	many	TGTGCCAGCAGCTTATTTCTCAATTCACCCCTCCACTTT	CASSLFLNSPLHF
TRBV5-1	-	TRBJ2-7	many	TGCGCCAGCAGCCTATCGGCTAGCGCTTCCTACGAGCAGTACTTC	CASSLSASASYEQYF
TRBV5-1	-	TRBJ1-1	few	TGCGCCAGCAGCTTGGCCGGGGGAATCGGTGAAGCTTTCTTT	CASSLAGGIGEAFF
TRBV28	-	TRBJ1-1	few	TGTGCCAGCAGTCATAACACTGAAGCTTTCTTT	CASSHNTEAFF
TRBV7-9	TRBD2	TRBJ2-1	-	TGTGCCAGCAGCCCGACTAGCGGGGCCAATGAGCAGTTCTTC	CASSPTSGANEQFF
TRBV28	-	TRBJ2-7	few	TGTGCCAGCAGTTCCCTGAGATGGTCCCTGGAAACCTCCTACGAGCAGTACTTC	CASSSLRWSLETSYEQYF
TRBV5-6	TRBD2	TRBJ2-7	few	TGTGCCAGCAGTCCGGGACTAGGAGCCTACGAGCAGTACTTC	CASSPGLGAYEQYF
TRBV6-1	TRBD2	TRBJ2-1	many	TGTGCCAGCAGTGAAGAAGCGGGAGGGCCCAATGAGCAGTTCTTC	CASSEEAGGPNEQFF
TRBV5-1	-	TRBJ2-7	-	TGCGCCAGCAGCTTGTCGGCTCGCGGGGCTACTTCCCACGAGCAGTACTTC	CASSLSARGATSHEQYF
TRBV9	-	TRBJ2-7	few	TGTGCCAGCAGCGCGCCCGGTAACGAGCAGTACTTC	CASSAPGNEQYF
TRBV28	TRBD1	TRBJ1-5	many	TGTGCCAGCAGCATACAGGGGAGTTGGCAGCCCCAGCATTTT	CASSIQGSWQPQHF
TRBV29-1	-	TRBJ2-2	medium-sized	TGCAGCACGACCGGGGGCACCGGGGAGCTGTTTTTT	CSTTGGTGELFF
TRBV7-8	-	TRBJ2-6	many	TGTGCCAGCAGCTTAGAAGGTTTCTCTGGGGCCAACGTCCTGACTTTC	CASSLEGFSGANVLTF